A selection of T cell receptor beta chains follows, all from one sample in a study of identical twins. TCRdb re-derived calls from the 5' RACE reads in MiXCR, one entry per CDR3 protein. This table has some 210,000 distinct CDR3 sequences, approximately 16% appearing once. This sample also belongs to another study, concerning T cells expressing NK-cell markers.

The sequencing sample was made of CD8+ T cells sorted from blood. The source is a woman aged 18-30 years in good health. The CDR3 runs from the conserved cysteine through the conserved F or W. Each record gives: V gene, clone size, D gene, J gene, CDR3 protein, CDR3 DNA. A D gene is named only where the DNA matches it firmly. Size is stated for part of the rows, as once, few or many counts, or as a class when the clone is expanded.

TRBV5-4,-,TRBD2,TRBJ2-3,CASSPSPAGALDTQYF,TGTGCCAGCAGCCCGTCCCCAGCGGGAGCTCTAGATACGCAGTATTTT
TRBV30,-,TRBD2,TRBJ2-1,CAWSGLADEQFF,TGTGCCTGGAGTGGACTAGCTGATGAGCAGTTCTTC
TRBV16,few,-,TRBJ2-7,CASSQFGGGYEQYF,TGTGCCAGCAGCCAATTCGGCGGAGGATACGAGCAGTACTTC
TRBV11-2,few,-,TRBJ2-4,CASSPGHIQYF,TGTGCCAGCAGCCCAGGGCACATTCAGTACTTC
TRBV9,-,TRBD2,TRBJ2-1,CASSVEAGGPREQFF,TGTGCCAGCAGCGTTGAAGCGGGAGGGCCACGTGAGCAGTTCTTC
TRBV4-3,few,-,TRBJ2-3,CASSQEATDTQYF,TGCGCCAGCAGCCAAGAGGCCACAGATACGCAGTATTTT
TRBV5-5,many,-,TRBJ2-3,CASSFRTPSTDTQYF,TGTGCCAGCAGCTTTAGAACTCCAAGCACAGATACGCAGTATTTT
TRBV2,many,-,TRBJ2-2,CASRWDSGPHTGELFF,TGTGCCAGCAGATGGGATTCTGGACCCCACACCGGGGAGCTGTTTTTT
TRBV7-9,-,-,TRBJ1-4,CASSSTGQEKLFF,TGTGCCAGCAGCTCGACTGGACAGGAAAAACTGTTTTTT
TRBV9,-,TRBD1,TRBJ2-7,CASSVNRQGDHEQYF,TGTGCCAGCAGCGTTAATCGGCAGGGGGACCACGAGCAGTACTTC
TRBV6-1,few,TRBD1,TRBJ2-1,CASSRGPHNEQFF,TGTGCCAGCAGCAGGGGGCCCCACAATGAGCAGTTCTTC
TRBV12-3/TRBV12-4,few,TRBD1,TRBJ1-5,CASRPRGGGYQPQHF,TGTGCCAGCAGGCCCCGAGGGGGCGGGTATCAGCCCCAGCATTTT
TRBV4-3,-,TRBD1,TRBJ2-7,CASSQEGHGQGIYEQYF,TGCGCCAGCAGCCAAGAAGGCCACGGACAGGGGATCTACGAGCAGTACTTC
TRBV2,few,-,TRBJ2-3,CCEGGPGTDTQYF,TGCTGCGAGGGGGGGCCCGGCACAGATACGCAGTATTTT
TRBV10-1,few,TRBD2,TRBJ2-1,CASSESQVAGARDEQFF,TGCGCCAGCAGTGAGTCTCAGGTAGCGGGAGCGAGGGATGAGCAGTTCTTC
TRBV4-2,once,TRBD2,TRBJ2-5,CASSQASGETQYF,TGTGCCAGCAGCCAGGCTAGCGGGGAGACCCAGTACTTC
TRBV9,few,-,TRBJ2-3,CASSVEGRDTQYF,TGTGCCAGCAGCGTAGAGGGCAGAGATACGCAGTATTTT
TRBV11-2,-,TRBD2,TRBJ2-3,CASSSLGGTSGNTDTQYF,TGTGCCAGCAGCTCCCTAGGGGGGACTAGCGGAAACACAGATACGCAGTATTTT
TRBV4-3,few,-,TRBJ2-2,CASSQSNAITGELFF,TGCGCCAGCAGCCAATCCAATGCGATTACCGGGGAGCTGTTTTTT
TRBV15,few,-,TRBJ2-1,CATSLKTAYNEQFF,TGTGCCACCAGCCTAAAAACAGCCTACAATGAGCAGTTCTTC
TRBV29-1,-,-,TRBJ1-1,CSVGDTEAFF,TGCAGCGTTGGCGACACTGAAGCTTTCTTT
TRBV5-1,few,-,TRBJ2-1,CASQGKRVGDYNEQFF,TGCGCCAGCCAGGGAAAGCGGGTCGGAGATTACAATGAGCAGTTCTTC
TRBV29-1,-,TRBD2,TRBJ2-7,CSVGGSSYEQYF,TGCAGCGTTGGCGGGAGTTCCTACGAGCAGTACTTC
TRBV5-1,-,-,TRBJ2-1,CASSSLNSHSLYNEQFF,TGCGCCAGCAGCTCCCTAAACTCTCACTCACTATACAATGAGCAGTTCTTC
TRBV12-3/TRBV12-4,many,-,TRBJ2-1,CASGSSYNEQFF,TGTGCCAGCGGCAGCTCCTACAATGAGCAGTTCTTC
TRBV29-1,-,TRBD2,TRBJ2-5,CSVVPRLAGNQETQYF,TGCAGCGTTGTCCCACGACTAGCGGGGAACCAAGAGACCCAGTACTTC
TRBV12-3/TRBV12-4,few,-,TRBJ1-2,CASSFRWPYGYTF,TGTGCCAGCAGTTTCAGGTGGCCCTATGGCTACACCTTC
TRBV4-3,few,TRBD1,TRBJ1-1,CASSQGPGQEITEAFF,TGCGCCAGCAGCCAAGGACCGGGACAGGAGATCACTGAAGCTTTCTTT
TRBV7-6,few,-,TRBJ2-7,CASSLKEGYEQYF,TGTGCCAGCAGCTTAAAGGAGGGCTACGAGCAGTACTTC
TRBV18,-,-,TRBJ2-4,CASSPIAGAEKNIQYF,TGTGCCAGCTCACCAATCGCCGGGGCAGAAAAAAACATTCAGTACTTC
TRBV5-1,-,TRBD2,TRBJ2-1,CASSFPGGTSGGVGFFNEQFF,TGCGCCAGCAGCTTCCCCGGTGGGACTAGCGGGGGGGTAGGCTTCTTTAATGAGCAGTTCTTC
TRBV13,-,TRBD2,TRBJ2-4,CASNKLAGLGNIQYF,TGTGCCAGCAACAAACTAGCGGGCCTTGGAAACATTCAGTACTTC
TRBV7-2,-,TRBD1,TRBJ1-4,CASSSSDRVYTNEKLFF,TGTGCCAGCAGCTCTAGCGACAGGGTGTATACTAATGAAAAACTGTTTTTT
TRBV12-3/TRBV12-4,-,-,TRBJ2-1,CASSSRSRGYNEQFF,TGTGCCAGCAGTTCCCGAAGTAGGGGGTACAATGAGCAGTTCTTC
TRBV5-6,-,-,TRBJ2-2,CASSLMYTSTGELFF,TGTGCCAGCAGCTTGATGTACACATCCACCGGGGAGCTGTTTTTT
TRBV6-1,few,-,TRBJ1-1,CAISGRRNTEAFF,TGTGCCATATCTGGACGGAGGAACACTGAAGCTTTCTTT
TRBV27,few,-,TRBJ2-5,CASSSSGPQETQYF,TGTGCCAGCAGTTCAAGCGGGCCTCAAGAGACCCAGTACTTC
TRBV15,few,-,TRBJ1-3,CATSRSGVGNTIYF,TGTGCCACCAGCCGTTCAGGTGTTGGAAACACCATATATTTT
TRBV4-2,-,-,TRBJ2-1,CASSQDGDEQFF,TGTGCCAGCAGCCAAGATGGCGATGAGCAGTTCTTC
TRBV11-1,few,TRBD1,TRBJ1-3,CASSLPGQGVTHSGNTIYF,TGTGCCAGCAGCCTACCGGGACAGGGGGTCACCCACTCTGGAAACACCATATATTTT
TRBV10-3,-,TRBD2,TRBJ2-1,CAISESTSGGYNEQFF,TGTGCCATCAGTGAGTCAACTAGCGGGGGATACAATGAGCAGTTCTTC
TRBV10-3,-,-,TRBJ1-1,CAISEPGLGGTEAFF,TGTGCCATCAGTGAACCTGGGCTGGGGGGCACTGAAGCTTTCTTT
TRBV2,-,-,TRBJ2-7,CASRVSQTSYEQYF,TGTGCCAGCAGGGTCTCTCAAACCTCCTACGAGCAGTACTTC
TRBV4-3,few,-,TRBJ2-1,CASSEGEGLLDEQFF,TGCGCCAGCTCCGAGGGGGAGGGGCTACTCGATGAGCAGTTCTTC
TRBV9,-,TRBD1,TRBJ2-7,CASSAGQGGPYEQYF,TGTGCCAGCAGCGCAGGACAGGGAGGCCCCTACGAGCAGTACTTC
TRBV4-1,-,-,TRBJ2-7,CASSQSQAASYEQYF,TGCGCCAGCAGCCAAAGCCAAGCGGCCTCCTACGAGCAGTACTTC
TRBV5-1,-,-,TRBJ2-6,CASSLVAGANVLTF,TGCGCCAGCAGCTTGGTAGCTGGGGCCAACGTCCTGACTTTC
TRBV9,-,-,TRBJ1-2,CASSATGNYGYTF,TGTGCCAGCAGCGCCACAGGGAACTATGGCTACACCTTC
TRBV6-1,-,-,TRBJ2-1,CASSVDIYNEQFF,TGTGCCAGCAGTGTTGACATCTACAATGAGCAGTTCTTC
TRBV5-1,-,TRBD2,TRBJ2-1,CASSLERRGVGNEQFF,TGCGCCAGCAGCTTGGAGCGGCGGGGGGTAGGAAATGAGCAGTTCTTC
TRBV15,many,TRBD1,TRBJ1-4,CATSRQNKGAMEKLFF,TGTGCCACCAGCAGACAAAATAAGGGGGCCATGGAAAAACTGTTTTTT
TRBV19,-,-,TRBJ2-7,CASRLGQGSNEQYF,TGTGCCAGTAGACTTGGGCAAGGAAGTAACGAGCAGTACTTC
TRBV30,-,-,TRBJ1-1,CAWSVGQNTEAFF,TGTGCCTGGAGTGTAGGACAGAACACTGAAGCTTTCTTT
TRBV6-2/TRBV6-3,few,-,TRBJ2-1,CAGPCEREQFF,TGTGCCGGACCCTGCGAGCGCGAGCAGTTCTTC